The entry below gives a single T cell receptor (beta chain) sequence along with its context. This clone was seen a single time. It lacks a known antigen. There are no base qualities to consult, and no much larger clone falls within one base. The immunoSEQ bias-controlled multiplex PCR was used to amplify TCRbeta CDR3 regions, which were then sequenced at high throughput. As for the authors' bioinformatics: CDR3 sequences were collapsed and filtered by the immunoSEQ vendor pipeline to quantify abundance and frequency of each unique TCRbeta CDR3. Dominant CDR3 amino acid sequences were clustered with SARS-CoV-2-specific ImmuneCODE TCRbeta sequences by CD-HIT at a 90% global sequence identity threshold. Clones at frequencies from 0.1 to 1 were categorized as hyperexpanded, and clones at frequencies from 0.01 to 0.1 were categorized as large. For the dominant clones, CDR3 amino acid sequences and V and J gene assignments were confirmed with MiXCR. The R stringdist package was used to calculate Levenshtein distances between the patient clonotypes and the ImmuneCODE hits. This immuneACCESS table, as held by TCRdb, lists in-frame sequences with V and J called but not all clones. Of the missing ones, under half trace to an unresolved V gene in checked studies; the others have no known cause. That table supplies the V and J calls and clone size; D and trimming were determined from the DNA. The sample yields 15,000 or so clones; about 67% were counted once. Approximately 60% of the sample goes to the ten largest clones.

The source of the sample is a study of T cell repertoires in MIS-A myocarditis (dated by TCRdb to between 2020 and 2023). The QIAamp DNA FFPE kit was used to extract genomic DNA from formalin-fixed paraffin-embedded autopsy tissue. Taken from cysteine to phenylalanine, the CDR3 has 13 residues. Only the CDR3 DNA stays, 39 bases, in frame from base 1. V is clipped by 1 base and J by 7 bases, and the sequence between their germline boundaries is 10 bases long. The germline V gene provides CDR1 WSHSY and CDR2 SAAADI. The chain is made from TRBV10-2 and TRBJ1-1; the D segment cannot be called with confidence. The TCR originated in a man between 18 and 29 years old with fulminant myocarditis from multisystem inflammatory syndrome in adults (MIS-A) after COVID-19. Sequencing was performed on left ventricle heart tissue obtained at autopsy. The cell subset or site label here, explained by the study, means: cardiac tissue sample (left or right ventricle, interventricular septum, or pericardium). The sequenced DNA: TGCGCCAGCAGTGAGTGGGGAAACGATGAAGCTTTCTTT. Translated, it reads CASSEWGNDEAFF.